This T cell receptor beta chain was sequenced during a study of blood T cells in healthy people across ages. Study conclusions and caveats: It was the long-lived donors that had more naive CD4+ cells and higher diversity than aged donors. Reliance upon unsorted PBMCs precluded definitive naive versus antigen-experienced comparison.

The J segment lost 6 bases and the V segment lost 1 base, leaving 12 bases of the junction unmatched. Germline CDR1 DFQATT, CDR2 SNEGSKA (reference sequence). CDR3 length: 16 residues. It was with a sample-barcoded 5' primer and a J-beta primer mix that a second PCR of roughly 7 to 12 cycles was run. Carrying 12 random nucleotides, a template-switch adaptor labeled each individual cDNA molecule. TCRdb ran MiXCR on the 5' RACE reads and lists one entry per CDR3 protein. The sample includes around 780,000 distinct CDR3 sequences, roughly 25% seen only once; the top ten take around 2.9%. The sample holds a few counts of this clonotype. Its cognate antigen is unknown. In addition, the sample was reused for a study of T cells of mothers and their children.

Input material: blood. V and J are TRBV20-1 and TRBJ2-3; 8 bases map to TRBD1. The source of this sequence is a boy aged 10-17 years in good health. This CDR3 is CSARARTGQIRDTQYF. DNA of the CDR3: TGCAGTGCTAGAGCTAGGACAGGGCAAATTCGGGATACGCAGTATTTT.